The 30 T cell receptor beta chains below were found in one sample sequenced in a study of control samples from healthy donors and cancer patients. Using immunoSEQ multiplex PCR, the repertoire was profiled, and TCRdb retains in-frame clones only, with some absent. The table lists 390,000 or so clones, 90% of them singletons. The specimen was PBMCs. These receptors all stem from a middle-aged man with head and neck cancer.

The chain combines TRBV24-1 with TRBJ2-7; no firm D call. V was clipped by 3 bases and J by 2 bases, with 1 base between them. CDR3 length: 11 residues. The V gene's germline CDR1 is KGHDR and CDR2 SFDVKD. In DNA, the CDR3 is TGTGCCACCAGTGATACCTACGAGCAGTACTTC. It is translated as CATSDTYEQYF.

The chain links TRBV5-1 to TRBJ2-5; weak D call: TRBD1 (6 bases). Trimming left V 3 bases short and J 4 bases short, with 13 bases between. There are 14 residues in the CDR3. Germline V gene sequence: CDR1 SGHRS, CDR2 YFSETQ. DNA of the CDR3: TGCGCCAGCAGCTCACCGACAGGTATAGAGACCCAGTACTTC. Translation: CASSSPTGIETQYF.

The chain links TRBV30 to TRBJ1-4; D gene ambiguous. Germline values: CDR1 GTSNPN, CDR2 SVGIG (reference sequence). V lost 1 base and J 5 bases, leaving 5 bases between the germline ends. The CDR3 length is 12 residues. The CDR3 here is CAWSGQNEKLFF. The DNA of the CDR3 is TGTGCCTGGAGTGGCCAAAATGAAAAACTGTTTTTT.

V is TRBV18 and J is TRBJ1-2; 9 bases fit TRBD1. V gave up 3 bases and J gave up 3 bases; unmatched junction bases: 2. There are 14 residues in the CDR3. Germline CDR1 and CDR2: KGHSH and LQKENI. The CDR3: CASSPGDRDYGYTF. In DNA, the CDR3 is TGTGCCAGCTCACCCGGGGACAGGGACTATGGCTACACCTTC.

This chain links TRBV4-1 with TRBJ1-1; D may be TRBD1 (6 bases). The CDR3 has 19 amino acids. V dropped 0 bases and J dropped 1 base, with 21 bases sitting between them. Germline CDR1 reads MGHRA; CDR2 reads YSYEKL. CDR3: CASSQELRYLWGRNTEAFF. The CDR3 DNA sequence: TGCGCCAGCAGCCAAGAATTGAGGTATCTTTGGGGGCGGAACACTGAAGCTTTCTTT.

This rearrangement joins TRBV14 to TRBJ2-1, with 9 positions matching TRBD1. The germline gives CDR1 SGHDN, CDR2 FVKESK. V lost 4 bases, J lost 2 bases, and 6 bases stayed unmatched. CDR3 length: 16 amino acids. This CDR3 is CASSPIQGAPYNEQFF. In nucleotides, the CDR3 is TGTGCCAGCAGCCCCATACAGGGGGCCCCCTACAATGAGCAGTTCTTC.

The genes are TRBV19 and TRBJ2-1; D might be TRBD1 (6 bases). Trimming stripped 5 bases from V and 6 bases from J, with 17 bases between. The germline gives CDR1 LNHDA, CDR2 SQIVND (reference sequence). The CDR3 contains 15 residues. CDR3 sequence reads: CASSSWVQGTNEQFF. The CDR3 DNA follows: TGTGCCAGTAGTTCGTGGGTGCAGGGGACCAATGAGCAGTTCTTC. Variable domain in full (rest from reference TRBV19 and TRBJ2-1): DGGITQSPKYLFRKEGQNVTLSCEQNLNHDAMYWYRQDPGQGLRLIYYSQIVNDFQKGDIAEGYSVSREKKESFPLTVTSAQKNPTAFYLCASSSWVQGTNEQFFGPGTRLTVL.

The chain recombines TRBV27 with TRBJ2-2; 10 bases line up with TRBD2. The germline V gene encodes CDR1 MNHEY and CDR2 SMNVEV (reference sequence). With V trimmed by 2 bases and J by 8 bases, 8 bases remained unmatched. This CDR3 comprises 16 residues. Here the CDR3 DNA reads TGTGCCAGCAGTTTAAACCTAGCGGGAGTTCGAGGGGAGCTGTTTTTT. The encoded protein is CASSLNLAGVRGELFF.

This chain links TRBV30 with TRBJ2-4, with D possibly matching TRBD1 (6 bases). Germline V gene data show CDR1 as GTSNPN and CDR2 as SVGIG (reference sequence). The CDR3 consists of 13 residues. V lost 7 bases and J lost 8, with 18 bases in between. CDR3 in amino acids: CAYSRGRLDIQYF. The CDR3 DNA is TGTGCCTACTCCAGGGGTAGGCTAGACATTCAGTACTTC.

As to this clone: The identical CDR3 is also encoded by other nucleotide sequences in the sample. The DNA for the CDR3 is TGTGCCAGCTCACCGAACACCGGGGAGCTGTTTTTT. This codes for CASSPNTGELFF. The chain combines TRBV18 with TRBJ2-2; D not certain. V was cut by 3 bases and J by 1 base, with 0 bases left in between. The V gene's germline CDR1 is KGHSH and CDR2 LQKENI. The CDR3 spans 12 residues.

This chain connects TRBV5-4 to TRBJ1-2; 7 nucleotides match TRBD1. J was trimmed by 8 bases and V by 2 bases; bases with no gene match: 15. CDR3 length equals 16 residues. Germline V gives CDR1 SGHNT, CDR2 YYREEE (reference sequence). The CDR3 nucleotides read TGTGCCAGCAGCTTCAAGGAGGGGGCCTTCTTAGAGGGCTACACCTTC. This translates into CASSFKEGAFLEGYTF.

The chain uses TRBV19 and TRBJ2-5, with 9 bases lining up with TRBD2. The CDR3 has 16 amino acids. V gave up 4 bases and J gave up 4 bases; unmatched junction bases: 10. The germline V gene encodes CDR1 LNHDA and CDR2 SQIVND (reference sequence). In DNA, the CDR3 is TGTGCCAGTAGTACCATCAGGGCGGGGGGGCCAGAGACCCAGTACTTC. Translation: CASSTIRAGGPETQYF. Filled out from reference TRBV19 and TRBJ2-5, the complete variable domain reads DGGITQSPKYLFRKEGQNVTLSCEQNLNHDAMYWYRQDPGQGLRLIYYSQIVNDFQKGDIAEGYSVSREKKESFPLTVTSAQKNPTAFYLCASSTIRAGGPETQYFGPGTRLLVL.

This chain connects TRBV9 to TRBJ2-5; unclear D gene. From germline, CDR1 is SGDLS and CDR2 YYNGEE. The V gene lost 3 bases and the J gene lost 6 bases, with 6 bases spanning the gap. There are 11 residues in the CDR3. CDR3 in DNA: TGTGCCAGCAGCGACCATAAGACCCAGTACTTC. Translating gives CASSDHKTQYF. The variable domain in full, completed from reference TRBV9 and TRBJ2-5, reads DSGVTQTPKHLITATGQRVTLRCSPRSGDLSVYWYQQSLDQGLQFLIQYYNGEERAKGNILERFSAQQFPDLHSELNLSSLELGDSALYFCASSDHKTQYFGPGTRLLVL.

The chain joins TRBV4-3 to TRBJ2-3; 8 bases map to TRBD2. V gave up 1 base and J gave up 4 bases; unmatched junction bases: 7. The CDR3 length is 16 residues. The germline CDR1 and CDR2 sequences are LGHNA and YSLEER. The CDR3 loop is CASSQAGRGGPDTQYF. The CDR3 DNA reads TGCGCCAGCAGCCAAGCGGGCCGGGGGGGCCCAGATACGCAGTATTTT.

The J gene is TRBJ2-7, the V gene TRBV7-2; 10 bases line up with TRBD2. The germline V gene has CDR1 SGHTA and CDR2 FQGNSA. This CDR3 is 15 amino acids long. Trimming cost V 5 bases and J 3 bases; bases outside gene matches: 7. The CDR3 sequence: CASSPTSGESYEQYF. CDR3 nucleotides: TGTGCCAGCAGCCCAACTAGCGGGGAAAGCTACGAGCAGTACTTC.

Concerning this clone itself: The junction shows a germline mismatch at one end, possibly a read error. Written as DNA, the CDR3 is TGTGCTAGCAGCGATACTAGCGGGAGCTCCTACAATGAGCAGTTCTTC. It specifies CASSDTSGSSYNEQFF. The chain uses TRBV7-7 and TRBJ2-1, with 11 bases aligning to TRBD2. The CDR3 extends over 16 amino acids. Germline V gives CDR1 SSHAT, CDR2 FNYEAQ (reference sequence).

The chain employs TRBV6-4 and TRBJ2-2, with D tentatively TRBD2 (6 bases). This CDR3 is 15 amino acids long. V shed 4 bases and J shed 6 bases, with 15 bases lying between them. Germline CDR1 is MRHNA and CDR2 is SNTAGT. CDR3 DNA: TGTGCCAGCAGTGCAGTGTGGGAGGACCCCGGGGAGCTGTTTTTT. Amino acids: CASSAVWEDPGELFF.

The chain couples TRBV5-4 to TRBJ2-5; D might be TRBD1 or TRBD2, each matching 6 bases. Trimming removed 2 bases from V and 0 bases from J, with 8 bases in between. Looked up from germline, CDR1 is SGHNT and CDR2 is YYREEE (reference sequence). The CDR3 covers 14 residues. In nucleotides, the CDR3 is TGTGCCAGCAGCTTAAGGGGGGACCAAGAGACCCAGTACTTC. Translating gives CASSLRGDQETQYF.

The chain's CDR3 is CASSQARGGRRNTEAFF. CDR3 DNA sequence: TGCGCCAGCAGCCAAGCTCGAGGCGGGCGGAGGAACACTGAAGCTTTCTTT. The chain has TRBV4-3 and TRBJ1-1, with D unresolved. V lost 1 base to trimming and J lost 1 base, with 16 bases between them. This CDR3 comprises 17 residues. Per germline, CDR1 LGHNA and CDR2 YSLEER.

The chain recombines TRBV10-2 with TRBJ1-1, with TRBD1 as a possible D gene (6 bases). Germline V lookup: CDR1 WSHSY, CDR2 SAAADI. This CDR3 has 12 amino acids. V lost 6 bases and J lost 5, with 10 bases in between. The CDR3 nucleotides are TGCGCCAGCAGCCGGGGGCGAACTGAAGCTTTCTTT. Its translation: CASSRGRTEAFF.

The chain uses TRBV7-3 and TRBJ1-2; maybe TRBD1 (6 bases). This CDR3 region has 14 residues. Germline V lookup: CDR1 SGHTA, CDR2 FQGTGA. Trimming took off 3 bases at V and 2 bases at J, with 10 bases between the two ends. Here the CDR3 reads CASSLGHQNYGYTF. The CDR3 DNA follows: TGTGCCAGCAGCTTGGGACACCAGAACTATGGCTACACCTTC.

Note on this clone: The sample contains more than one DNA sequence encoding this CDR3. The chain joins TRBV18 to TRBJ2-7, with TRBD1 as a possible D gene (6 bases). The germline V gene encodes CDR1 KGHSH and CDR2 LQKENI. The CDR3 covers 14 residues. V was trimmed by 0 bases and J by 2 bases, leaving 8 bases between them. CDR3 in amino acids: CASSPPGQTYEQYF. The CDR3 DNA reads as TGTGCCAGCTCACCACCCGGACAGACCTACGAGCAGTACTTC.

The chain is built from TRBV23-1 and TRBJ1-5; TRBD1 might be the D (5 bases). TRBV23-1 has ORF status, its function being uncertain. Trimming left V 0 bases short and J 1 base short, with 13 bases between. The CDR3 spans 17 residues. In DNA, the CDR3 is TGCGCCAGCAGTCAATCTGTCCAGGGTCGGAGCAATCAGCCCCAGCATTTT. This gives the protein CASSQSVQGRSNQPQHF.

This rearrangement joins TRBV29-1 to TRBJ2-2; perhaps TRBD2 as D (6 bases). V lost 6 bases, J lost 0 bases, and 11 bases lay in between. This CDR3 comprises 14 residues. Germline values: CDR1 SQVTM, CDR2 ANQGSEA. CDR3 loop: CSVHGSANTGELFF. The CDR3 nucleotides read TGCAGCGTCCACGGGAGCGCGAACACCGGGGAGCTGTTTTTT.

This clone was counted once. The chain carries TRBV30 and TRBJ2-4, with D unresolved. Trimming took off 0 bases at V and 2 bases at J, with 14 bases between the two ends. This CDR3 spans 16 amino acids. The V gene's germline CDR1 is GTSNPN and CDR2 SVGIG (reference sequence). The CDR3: CAWSVGGAGSKNIQYF. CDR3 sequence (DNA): TGTGCCTGGAGTGTAGGTGGCGCCGGGTCCAAAAACATTCAGTACTTC.

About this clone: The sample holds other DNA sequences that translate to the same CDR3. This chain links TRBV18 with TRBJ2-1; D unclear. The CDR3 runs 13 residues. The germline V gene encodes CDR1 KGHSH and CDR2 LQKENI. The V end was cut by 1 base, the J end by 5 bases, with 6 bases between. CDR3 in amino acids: CASSPLTDNEQFF. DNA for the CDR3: TGTGCCAGCTCACCACTGACCGACAATGAGCAGTTCTTC.

As DNA, the CDR3 is TGTGCCAGCAGCCTAACCGGGACAGGGTACAATGAGCAGTTCTTC. Translating gives CASSLTGTGYNEQFF. J is TRBJ2-1 and V is TRBV13, with 9 bases fitting TRBD1. This CDR3 is built from 15 residues. Germline assignment: CDR1 PRHDT and CDR2 FYEKMQ (reference sequence). Unmatched junction bases numbered 6, after V lost 5 bases and J lost 4 bases.

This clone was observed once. The CDR3 reads CASSEKLYWDLRGVTQYF. CDR3 DNA: TGTGCCAGCAGTGAAAAACTGTATTGGGACCTCCGAGGGGTTACGCAGTATTTT. The gene calls are TRBV25-1 and TRBJ2-3; D tentatively reads TRBD1 or TRBD2 (5 bases each). Germline loops: CDR1 MGHDK, CDR2 SYGVNS. The CDR3 runs 18 residues. Trimming removed 2 bases from V and 8 bases from J, with 26 bases in between.

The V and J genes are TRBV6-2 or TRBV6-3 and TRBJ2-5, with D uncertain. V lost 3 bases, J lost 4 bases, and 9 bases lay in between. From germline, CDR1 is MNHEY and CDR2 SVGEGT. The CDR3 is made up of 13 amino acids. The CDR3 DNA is TGTGCCAGCAGTTATGACTTCCCAGAGACCCAGTACTTC. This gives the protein CASSYDFPETQYF.

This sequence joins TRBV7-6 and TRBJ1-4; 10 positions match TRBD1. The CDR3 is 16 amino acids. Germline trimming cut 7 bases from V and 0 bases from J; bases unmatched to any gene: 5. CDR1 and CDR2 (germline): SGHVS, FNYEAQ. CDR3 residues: CASTKGQGTTNEKLFF. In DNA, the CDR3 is TGTGCCAGCACCAAGGGACAGGGGACAACTAATGAAAAACTGTTTTTT.